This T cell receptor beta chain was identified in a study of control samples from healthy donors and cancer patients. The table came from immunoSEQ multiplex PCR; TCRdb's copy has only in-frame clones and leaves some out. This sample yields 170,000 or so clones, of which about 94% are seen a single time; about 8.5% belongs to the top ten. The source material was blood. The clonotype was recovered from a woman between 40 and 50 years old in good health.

In nucleotides, the CDR3 is TGTGCCATCCTCCGGGACAGGAGCACAGATACGCAGTATTTT. Translated, it gives CAILRDRSTDTQYF. This chain links TRBV10-3 with TRBJ2-3; 8 nucleotides line up with TRBD1. Trimming took 8 bases from V and 0 from J; bases not matched to a gene: 4. This CDR3 is built from 14 residues. Germline lookup yields CDR1 ENHRY and CDR2 SYGVKD.